Listed here is a single TCR beta chain. This sample was taken from a study of blood T cell repertoires in COVID-19. Germline V gene lookup returns CDR1 MGHRA and CDR2 YSYEKL. The V end was cut by 4 bases, the J end by 7 bases, with 14 bases between. CDR3 size: 13 residues. Profiled with immunoSEQ multiplex PCR; TCRdb holds only in-frame clones, not every one. The data hold 150,000 to 200,000 clones, with approximately 80% observed a single time. The material sequenced was PBMCs or T cells enriched from blood (not recorded which). The receptor was derived from a man aged 40-49 years who had recovered from COVID-19. The V call is TRBV4-1, the J call TRBJ2-7; D unresolved. CDR3 in DNA: TGCGCCAGCAGCCTACCGGGTCCGTCGGAGCAGTACTTC. It yields the protein CASSLPGPSEQYF.